This T cell receptor (beta chain) was found in a study of B cell selection in AIRE deficiency. The protocol was immunoSEQ multiplex PCR, while the TCRdb copy is restricted to in-frame clones and leaves out a portion. Of some 24,000 clones in the sample, almost 98% were seen once. Conventional CD4 T cells were sorted as CD4+CD127+ cells. Material: conventional CD4+ T cells sorted from PBMCs. The clonotype comes from a human donor with AIRE deficiency.

CDR3 residues: CASSLHGVETQYF. The CDR3 DNA follows: TGTGCCAGCAGCTTACATGGGGTAGAGACCCAGTACTTC. This chain uses TRBV11-1 with TRBJ2-5; D call uncertain. The CDR3 runs 13 residues. The germline gives CDR1 SGHAT, CDR2 FQDESV (reference sequence). V shed 2 bases and J shed 4 bases, with 8 bases lying between them. The full variable domain, in which reference TRBV11-1 and TRBJ2-5 provide the parts outside the CDR3, is EAEVAQSPRYKITEKSQAVAFWCDPISGHATLYWYRQILGQGPELLVQFQDESVVDDSQLPKDRFSAERLKGVDSTLKIQPAELGDSAMYLCASSLHGVETQYFGPGTRLLVL.